The 31 T cell receptor beta chains below come from one sample, sequenced in a study of blood T cell repertoires in COVID-19. Assay used: immunoSEQ multiplex PCR; TCRdb lists only in-frame clones, some missing. The sample includes about 43,000 clones, about 90% of them seen just once. The sequenced sample was peripheral blood. The receptors here all came from an elderly woman with active COVID-19.

The V and J genes are TRBV7-2 and TRBJ2-2; 7 bases map to TRBD2. V was pared by 5 bases and J by 5 bases, with 8 bases of the junction left unmatched. The CDR3 is made up of 15 amino acids. Germline V lookup: CDR1 SGHTA, CDR2 FQGNSA. The CDR3 reads CASSKRVGGTGELFF. CDR3 nucleotides: TGTGCCAGCAGCAAGAGAGTGGGGGGGACCGGGGAGCTGTTTTTT.

J is TRBJ2-7 and V is TRBV14; 8 nucleotides agree with TRBD1. CDR3 length: 11 residues. With 4 bases clipped from V and 9 bases from J, the junction kept 2 bases outside the gene matches. The germline V gene has CDR1 SGHDN and CDR2 FVKESK. The chain's CDR3 is CASSLGQGQYF. In nucleotides, the CDR3 is TGTGCCAGCAGCCTCGGACAGGGGCAGTACTTC.

The gene calls are TRBV3-1 (or the pseudogene TRBV3-2) and TRBJ2-5; D perhaps matches TRBD1 (6 bases). Germline CDR1 reads LGHDT; CDR2 reads YNNKEL (reference sequence). Trimming pared 11 bases from V and 1 base from J, leaving 29 bases between. The CDR3 consists of 18 residues. The DNA of the CDR3 is TGTGCCGCCGACTTAAGTATAGGGGGAAATCTGTGCCAAGAGACCCAGTACTTC. Protein product: CAADLSIGGNLCQETQYF.

The chain combines TRBV6-5 with TRBJ2-3, with D possibly TRBD2 on 5 matching bases. From germline, CDR1 is MNHEY and CDR2 SVGAGI. Deletions cut 7 bases from V and 1 base from J, with 9 bases between. The CDR3 is made up of 13 amino acids. The CDR3 DNA sequence: TGTGCCAGCAAGTCGGAGGGCACAGATACGCAGTATTTT. Its protein is CASKSEGTDTQYF.

The J gene is TRBJ2-3, the V gene TRBV11-2, with a possible D match to TRBD2 (5 bases). Looked up from germline, CDR1 is SGHAT and CDR2 is FQNNGV. The V and J ends lost 3 bases and 1 base respectively, with 8 bases between them. CDR3 length: 14 amino acids. DNA for the CDR3: TGTGCCAGCAGCTTGTCGCGGGGCACAGATACGCAGTATTTT. As protein: CASSLSRGTDTQYF.

This chain connects TRBV6-1 to TRBJ1-1, with 7 bases fitting TRBD1. The CDR3 consists of 11 residues. Germline V gene data show CDR1 as MNHNS and CDR2 as SASEGT. Unmatched junction bases numbered 7, after V lost 7 bases and J lost 11 bases. The CDR3 nucleotides are TGTGCCAGCACCCAGGGGGATTGGGCTTTCTTT. This encodes CASTQGDWAFF.

The rearrangement joins TRBV18 to TRBJ1-3, with D perhaps matching TRBD1 (5 bases). In germline, CDR1 is KGHSH, CDR2 LQKENI. Trimming left V 4 bases short and J 1 base short, with 17 bases between. The CDR3 runs 17 residues. CDR3 loop: CASSLSPLQASGNTIYF. In nucleotides, the CDR3 is TGTGCCAGCTCACTAAGCCCTTTACAGGCGTCTGGAAACACCATATATTTT.

The gene calls are TRBV5-5 and TRBJ1-2; no clear D. Germline V CDR1 and CDR2: SGHKS, YYEKEE (reference sequence). V lost 4 bases to trimming and J lost 5 bases, with 21 bases between them. The CDR3 loop spans 16 amino acids. The CDR3 loop reads CASSQSYAQARYGYTF. The CDR3 DNA reads as TGTGCCAGCAGCCAATCCTACGCGCAGGCGCGATATGGCTACACCTTC. The full variable domain, completed using reference TRBV5-5 and TRBJ1-2, is DAGVTQSPTHLIKTRGQQVTLRCSPISGHKSVSWYQQVLGQGPQFIFQYYEKEERGRGNFPDRFSARQFPNYSSELNVNALLLGDSALYLCASSQSYAQARYGYTFGSGTRLTVV.

The chain uses TRBV5-4 and TRBJ2-5; 8 bases match TRBD1. This CDR3 contains 15 residues. Germline V gene lookup returns CDR1 SGHNT and CDR2 YYREEE (reference sequence). Trimming took 3 bases from V and 2 from J; bases not matched to a gene: 6. The CDR3 is CASSSGGVRQETQYF. DNA of the CDR3: TGTGCCAGCAGCTCAGGGGGCGTGAGGCAAGAGACCCAGTACTTC.

The chain employs TRBV19 and TRBJ1-5; no firm D call. From germline, CDR1 is LNHDA and CDR2 SQIVND (reference sequence). V lost 0 bases to trimming and J lost 3 bases, with 21 bases between them. There are 19 residues in the CDR3. The CDR3 DNA sequence: TGTGCCAGTAGTATAGATCACAGCCCCCATAGTACCTACAATCAGCCCCAGCATTTT. The encoded protein is CASSIDHSPHSTYNQPQHF.

V gene TRBV7-2 combines with J gene TRBJ2-3; TRBD2 matches 8 bases. Per the germline V gene, CDR1 is SGHTA and CDR2 is FQGNSA. Germline trimming cut 3 bases from V and 4 bases from J; bases unmatched to any gene: 3. The CDR3 is 14 amino acids. The CDR3 DNA sequence: TGTGCCAGCAGCTTCGGACTAGCTCCAGATACGCAGTATTTT. Residues: CASSFGLAPDTQYF.

This chain uses TRBV2 with TRBJ2-5; 11 positions agree with TRBD2. Germline V gene lookup returns CDR1 SNHLY and CDR2 FYNNEI. V lost 6 bases and J lost 2; bases outside the gene matches: 5. The CDR3 extends over 15 amino acids. CDR3 region: CASSTTSGRQETQYF. In DNA, the CDR3 is TGTGCCAGCAGCACCACTAGCGGGAGACAAGAGACCCAGTACTTC. Combining the CDR3 with reference TRBV2 and TRBJ2-5 gives the whole variable domain EPEVTQTPSHQVTQMGQEVILRCVPISNHLYFYWYRQILGQKVEFLVSFYNNEISEKSEIFDDQFSVERPDGSNFTLKIRSTKLEDSAMYFCASSTTSGRQETQYFGPGTRLLVL.

The rearrangement joins TRBV7-9 to TRBJ1-4, with 10 bases fitting TRBD1. With V trimmed by 3 bases and J by 7 bases, 2 bases remained unmatched. The CDR3 is made up of 14 amino acids. Germline values: CDR1 SEHNR, CDR2 FQNEAQ (reference sequence). The CDR3 protein is CASSLDRGSEKLFF. The DNA of the CDR3 is TGTGCCAGCAGCTTGGACAGGGGGAGTGAAAAACTGTTTTTT.

This chain connects TRBV7-9 to TRBJ1-4; the D is unclear. The CDR3 covers 14 residues. Germline V gene sequence: CDR1 SEHNR, CDR2 FQNEAQ (reference sequence). V was shortened by 7 bases and J by 7 bases, with 16 bases between the two germline ends. Here the CDR3 DNA reads TGTGCCAGCACCCGACGAGGGCTTTCTGAAAAACTGTTTTTT. This gives the protein CASTRRGLSEKLFF.

The J gene is TRBJ2-7, the V gene TRBV4-3; 11 bases map to TRBD2. The J segment lost 0 bases and the V segment lost 0 bases, leaving 7 bases of the junction unmatched. The CDR3 loop spans 18 amino acids. Germline V gene lookup returns CDR1 LGHNA and CDR2 YSLEER. This CDR3 reads CASSQDVATSGDSYEQYF. CDR3 nucleotides: TGCGCCAGCAGCCAAGATGTTGCGACTAGCGGGGACTCCTACGAGCAGTACTTC.

The rearrangement joins TRBV19 to TRBJ1-5, with D tentatively TRBD1 (6 bases). The V end was cut by 3 bases, the J end by 5 bases, with 14 bases between. Germline V gives CDR1 LNHDA, CDR2 SQIVND (reference sequence). CDR3 length: 15 amino acids. In nucleotides, the CDR3 is TGTGCCAGTAGTATTGGCAGGGGCGCCGATCAGCCCCAGCATTTT. It translates to CASSIGRGADQPQHF.

This clone has a single count. The rearrangement uses TRBV4-2 and TRBJ1-5, with no clear D. Germline CDR1 is LGHNA and CDR2 is YNFKEQ. The CDR3 contains 17 residues. V was shortened by 0 bases and J by 3 bases, with 15 bases between the two germline ends. The CDR3 reads CASSQEGGVPSNQPQHF. For the CDR3, the DNA is TGTGCCAGCAGCCAAGAAGGCGGGGTCCCCTCCAATCAGCCCCAGCATTTT.

V usage is TRBV5-5 and J usage is TRBJ1-5; D gene uncertain. Trimming removed 4 bases from V and 4 bases from J, with 9 bases in between. Per the germline V gene, CDR1 is SGHKS and CDR2 is YYEKEE (reference sequence). The CDR3 length is 13 residues. The CDR3 sequence is CASSPTGNQPQHF. The CDR3 DNA is TGTGCCAGCAGCCCGACGGGGAATCAGCCCCAGCATTTT.

V is TRBV6-5 and J is TRBJ2-7; D may be TRBD1 (6 bases). V lost 0 bases and J lost 6, with 9 bases in between. The CDR3 runs 13 residues. Germline CDR1 and CDR2: MNHEY and SVGAGI. The CDR3 sequence: CASSYSGAGEQYF. The CDR3 DNA sequence: TGTGCCAGCAGTTACTCGGGGGCGGGCGAGCAGTACTTC.

This chain links TRBV7-2 with TRBJ1-3; D call uncertain. The CDR3 sequence is 15 residues long. Trimming stripped 0 bases from V and 0 bases from J, with 6 bases between. Germline CDR1 reads SGHTA; CDR2 reads FQGNSA. CDR3: CASSLAAGSGNTIYF. CDR3 in DNA: TGTGCCAGCAGCTTAGCGGCGGGCTCTGGAAACACCATATATTTT.

The chain couples TRBV18 to TRBJ1-1; D may be TRBD1 (5 bases). The CDR3 has 16 residues. Trimming took off 5 bases at V and 0 bases at J, with 16 bases between the two ends. Germline V gene lookup returns CDR1 KGHSH and CDR2 LQKENI. The CDR3 protein is CASSEGRGLMNTEAFF. The CDR3 coding sequence is TGTGCCAGCTCAGAGGGGAGGGGCCTCATGAACACTGAAGCTTTCTTT.

V gene TRBV11-3 combines with J gene TRBJ2-3; D is undetermined. V lost 1 base, J lost 1 base, and 6 bases lay in between. The CDR3 has 14 residues. The V gene's germline CDR1 is SGHNT and CDR2 YENEEA. CDR3: CASSLGLRTDTQYF. DNA of the CDR3: TGTGCCAGCAGCTTAGGGCTCCGCACAGATACGCAGTATTTT.

The rearrangement links TRBV19 to TRBJ1-5; TRBD1 aligns across 9 bases. The CDR3 is 18 amino acids. Trimming cost V 1 base and J 0 bases; bases outside gene matches: 7. Germline CDR1 is LNHDA and CDR2 is SQIVND (reference sequence). This CDR3 is CASSIAGGTGYSNQPQHF. As DNA, the CDR3 is TGTGCCAGTAGTATAGCGGGGGGGACAGGGTATAGCAATCAGCCCCAGCATTTT.

V gene TRBV28 combines with J gene TRBJ2-7, with 8 bases identical to TRBD1. Losses at the gene ends were 3 bases for V and 2 bases for J; bases not matched to a gene: 6. Germline CDR1 and CDR2: MDHEN and SYDVKM. The CDR3 is made up of 15 amino acids. The CDR3 spells CASSFFRGQPYEQYF. DNA of the CDR3: TGTGCCAGCAGTTTTTTCAGGGGGCAACCCTACGAGCAGTACTTC.

The chain joins TRBV5-5 to TRBJ2-7, with D perhaps TRBD2 (6 bases). CDR3 length: 15 residues. V gave up 1 base and J gave up 3 bases, with 14 bases separating them. Germline CDR1 and CDR2: SGHKS and YYEKEE (reference sequence). CDR3 coding DNA: TGTGCCAGCAGCTTGTTGGCGGGGATCGGCTACGAGCAGTACTTC. Protein sequence: CASSLLAGIGYEQYF.

This clone was picked up one time. The V gene is TRBV19, the J gene TRBJ2-2; 7 bases line up with TRBD1. Germline V gene data show CDR1 as LNHDA and CDR2 as SQIVND (reference sequence). The junction had 5 bases not matched to a gene; V was cut back by 6 bases and J by 4 bases. The CDR3 is 14 amino acids. CDR3 residues: CASSRGQITGELFF. CDR3 DNA sequence: TGTGCCAGTAGCCGGGGACAGATCACCGGGGAGCTGTTTTTT.

The chain links TRBV4-3 to TRBJ2-2; 7 nucleotides match TRBD1. This CDR3 has 15 amino acids. Germline values: CDR1 LGHNA, CDR2 YSLEER. V gave up 5 bases and J gave up 3 bases; unmatched junction bases: 6. The CDR3 reads CASSSRTGYTGELFF. The CDR3 DNA is TGCGCCAGCAGCTCTCGGACAGGATACACCGGGGAGCTGTTTTTT.

The chain uses TRBV7-2 and TRBJ1-2, with 7 bases lining up with TRBD1. CDR3 length: 14 residues. J was trimmed by 6 bases and V by 7 bases; bases with no gene match: 11. CDR1 is SGHTA and CDR2 is FQGNSA in the germline V gene. The CDR3: CASNPGGGAHGYTF. CDR3 bases: TGTGCCAGCAACCCTGGAGGGGGCGCCCATGGCTACACCTTC.

This chain links TRBV30 with TRBJ1-6; no reliable D call. CDR3 length: 20 residues. In germline, CDR1 is GTSNPN, CDR2 SVGIG (reference sequence). V lost 0 bases and J lost 0, with 21 bases in between. CDR3 nucleotides: TGTGCCTGGAGTGTAAAAGCGCTCGCCTCGCCAAGCTCCTATAATTCACCCCTCCACTTT. Encoded protein: CAWSVKALASPSSYNSPLHF.

By sample fraction, this clone is medium-sized (0.01 to 0.1%). The genes are TRBV4-3 and TRBJ1-6; D is undetermined. The germline gives CDR1 LGHNA, CDR2 YSLEER. The CDR3 sequence is 15 residues long. The V gene lost 3 bases and the J gene lost 6 bases, with 12 bases spanning the gap. DNA for the CDR3: TGCGCCAGCAGCCAGGACTCAGCGATTAATTCACCCCTCCACTTT. Its protein product is CASSQDSAINSPLHF.

This clone was counted between two and nine times. This chain joins TRBV9 and TRBJ2-1, with TRBD2 matching 13 bases. Per germline, CDR1 SGDLS and CDR2 YYNGEE. The CDR3 runs 16 residues. The J segment lost 6 bases and the V segment lost 7 bases, leaving 10 bases of the junction unmatched. CDR3 DNA sequence: TGTGCCAGCTCAACTTCCGGGACTAGCGGGGTCAATGAGCAGTTCTTC. Translating it yields CASSTSGTSGVNEQFF.